Following are 20 T cell receptor beta chains from one sample sequenced in a study of OX40 agonist ivuxolimab in advanced cancers. The library was produced with the immunoSEQ multiplex PCR assay. TCRdb retrieved this table from immuneACCESS and kept in-frame rearrangements only. Not all clones are present; in checked studies, unresolved V genes account for under half, and no reason is known for the remainder. The sample contains 8,000 to 9,500 clones, 90% of them found a single time. The ten top clones hold approximately 4% of the sample. This material consisted of CD4+ or CD8+ T cells sorted from blood, taken in a trial of the OX40 agonist ivuxolimab. Receptor source: an adult with an advanced solid tumor such as melanoma, head and neck, liver or kidney cancer.

V usage is TRBV6-1 and J usage is TRBJ1-1; tentatively, D is TRBD1 (6 bases). The germline V and J ends were trimmed by 3 bases and 0 bases, with 17 bases remaining between them. CDR1 is MNHNS and CDR2 is SASEGT in the germline V gene. The CDR3 is 17 amino acids. This chain's CDR3 is CASSERGWGAVNTEAFF. CDR3 DNA sequence: TGTGCCAGCAGTGAGCGGGGATGGGGGGCGGTGAACACTGAAGCTTTCTTT.

This clone has only one observation. This sequence joins TRBV11-2 and TRBJ1-2; the D gene is possibly TRBD1 (5 bases). CDR1 is SGHAT, CDR2 FQNNGV, per germline. This CDR3 is built from 14 residues. V lost 0 bases and J lost 7, with 12 bases in between. The CDR3 spells CASSLDRLGLGYTF. As DNA, the CDR3 is TGTGCCAGCAGCTTAGACAGGCTGGGGCTTGGCTACACCTTC.

This chain links TRBV15 with TRBJ1-4; possible D gene TRBD1, 5 bases. Germline V gene sequence: CDR1 LNHNV, CDR2 YYDKDF (reference sequence). The CDR3 has 16 residues. Trimming pared 3 bases from V and 0 bases from J, leaving 11 bases between. CDR3 nucleotide sequence: TGTGCCACCAGCAGCGACCCGACAGCAACTAATGAAAAACTGTTTTTT. This translates into CATSSDPTATNEKLFF.

This chain links TRBV6-5 with TRBJ2-6; D might be TRBD1 (5 bases). CDR1 MNHEY and CDR2 SVGAGI come from the germline V gene. CDR3 size: 16 residues. Trimming stripped 4 bases from V and 2 bases from J, with 12 bases between. Written as DNA, the CDR3 is TGTGCCAGCAGTTTAGTCCAGGGCGCTGGGGCCAACGTCCTGACTTTC. Translation: CASSLVQGAGANVLTF.

This clone has a single count. The chain recombines TRBV5-4 with TRBJ2-7, with 7 nucleotides matching TRBD1. CDR1 and CDR2 (germline): SGHNT, YYREEE (reference sequence). Trimming at V came to 4 bases and at J to 3 bases, leaving 10 bases not matched to a gene. This CDR3 has 15 amino acids. DNA for the CDR3: TGTGCCAGCAGCCACCCGGGACAGAAGCGCTACGAGCAGTACTTC. Translated: CASSHPGQKRYEQYF.

The rearrangement uses TRBV5-1 and TRBJ1-2; 9 nucleotides line up with TRBD1. Per germline, CDR1 SGHRS and CDR2 YFSETQ. The CDR3 loop spans 15 amino acids. With 0 bases clipped from V and 6 bases from J, the junction kept 6 bases outside the gene matches. This chain's CDR3 is CASSLGQGGINGYTF. The CDR3 bases are TGCGCCAGCAGCTTGGGACAGGGGGGTATTAATGGCTACACCTTC.

The gene calls are TRBV11-2 and TRBJ1-2; possibly TRBD1 for D (6 bases). The CDR3 sequence is 13 residues long. CDR1 SGHAT and CDR2 FQNNGV come from the germline V gene. V was trimmed by 5 bases and J by 6 bases, leaving 13 bases between them. CDR3 in DNA: TGTGCCAGCAGCCTAGGACAGTGGGATGGCTACACCTTC. It codes for CASSLGQWDGYTF.

This clone has only a few counts. J is TRBJ1-5 and V is TRBV6-1; TRBD1 is a possible D gene (6 bases). The V gene lost 4 bases and the J gene lost 4 bases, with 20 bases spanning the gap. The CDR3 covers 17 residues. Germline loops: CDR1 MNHNS, CDR2 SASEGT. The CDR3 DNA follows: TGTGCCAGCAGTGGGCGAACCGGGACAAACATTAATCAGCCCCAGCATTTT. This gives the protein CASSGRTGTNINQPQHF.

V is TRBV7-9 and J is TRBJ1-2; D is undetermined. V lost 1 base and J 3 bases, leaving 6 bases between the germline ends. The CDR3 runs 13 residues. Germline values: CDR1 SEHNR, CDR2 FQNEAQ (reference sequence). DNA for the CDR3: TGTGCCAGCAGCTTAGATTTGTACTATGGCTACACCTTC. Translation: CASSLDLYYGYTF.

The CDR3 here is CSANRLDEQFF. CDR3 nucleotides: TGCAGTGCTAATAGGTTGGATGAGCAGTTCTTC. This chain links TRBV20-1 with TRBJ2-1; no firm D call. The CDR3 sequence is 11 residues long. Trimming took 4 bases from V and 8 from J, leaving 9 bases between them. The germline gives CDR1 DFQATT, CDR2 SNEGSKA (reference sequence).

This chain connects TRBV2 to TRBJ1-5; 7 bases match TRBD1. Germline assignment: CDR1 SNHLY and CDR2 FYNNEI. The CDR3 totals 15 residues. V dropped 3 bases and J dropped 5; count of bases not matched to a gene: 7. The CDR3 here is CASSDSRGIYQPQHF. DNA for the CDR3: TGTGCCAGCAGTGATTCCAGGGGGATCTATCAGCCCCAGCATTTT.

The V call is TRBV7-2, the J call TRBJ2-2; a possible D gene is TRBD2 (5 bases). Germline CDR1 and CDR2: SGHTA and FQGNSA. Trimming stripped 7 bases from V and 2 bases from J, with 14 bases between. The CDR3 is 15 amino acids. The CDR3 loop reads CASTPRASNTGELFF. The DNA for the CDR3 is TGTGCCAGCACCCCGCGGGCCTCAAACACCGGGGAGCTGTTTTTT.

This sequence joins TRBV5-5 and TRBJ1-1; the D gene is possibly TRBD1 (6 bases). In germline, CDR1 is SGHKS, CDR2 YYEKEE (reference sequence). CDR3 length: 14 residues. The V and J ends lost 5 bases and 1 base respectively, with 12 bases between them. The CDR3 DNA reads as TGTGCCAGCAGGCACCAGGGGCAGAACACTGAAGCTTTCTTT. Translated: CASRHQGQNTEAFF.

The rearrangement joins TRBV16 to TRBJ2-7; D is uncertain. Germline CDR1 and CDR2: KGHSY and FQNENV. With 0 bases removed from V and 9 bases from J, the gap between germline ends came to 9 bases. The CDR3 length is 12 residues. CDR3 loop: CASSQSGLMQYV. CDR3 sequence (DNA): TGTGCCAGCAGCCAATCTGGGTTAATGCAGTACGTC.

The chain recombines TRBV7-8 with TRBJ2-3; no reliable D call. The V and J ends lost 4 bases and 10 bases respectively, with 12 bases between them. There are 12 residues in the CDR3. Germline loops: CDR1 SGHVS, CDR2 FQNEAQ. DNA of the CDR3: TGTGCCAGCAGCTCACATGGGGTTTCGCAGTATTTT. Translating gives CASSSHGVSQYF.

V and J are TRBV4-1 and TRBJ2-7, with D perhaps TRBD2 (5 bases). The CDR3 loop spans 14 amino acids. Trimming cost V 0 bases and J 6 bases, with 12 bases left between them. Germline CDR1 reads MGHRA; CDR2 reads YSYEKL. The CDR3 spells CASSQDVASPEQYF. For the CDR3, the DNA is TGCGCCAGCAGCCAAGATGTAGCTAGCCCCGAGCAGTACTTC.

The chain combines TRBV4-2 with TRBJ2-2; D is unresolved. The V end lost 4 bases, the J end lost 2 bases, and 8 bases lay between the germline ends. There are 14 residues in the CDR3. Germline V gene sequence: CDR1 LGHNA, CDR2 YNFKEQ. DNA of the CDR3: TGTGCCAGCAGCCGAGCCCTAAACACCGGGGAGCTGTTTTTT. It yields the protein CASSRALNTGELFF.

The chain couples TRBV2 to TRBJ2-1; 11 positions match TRBD2. Germline-derived CDR1 and CDR2 are SNHLY and FYNNEI. There are 14 residues in the CDR3. The trim removed 5 bases at V and 9 bases at J, leaving 6 bases unmatched. This CDR3 is CASSFSGRAPEQFF. As DNA, the CDR3 is TGTGCCAGCAGTTTTAGCGGGAGGGCCCCTGAGCAGTTCTTC.

This clone was counted a single time. V and J are TRBV5-1 and TRBJ2-1; the D gene is possibly TRBD2 (5 bases). The V gene lost 4 bases and the J gene lost 8 bases, with 19 bases spanning the gap. Germline CDR1 SGHRS, CDR2 YFSETQ. This CDR3 comprises 15 residues. CDR3 in DNA: TGCGCCAGCAGCGCTCCCGGGAAGGCACTCGATGAGCAGTTCTTC. This sequence encodes CASSAPGKALDEQFF.

V gene TRBV18 combines with J gene TRBJ2-1, with 7 bases aligning to TRBD2. V was clipped by 3 bases and J by 9 bases; unmatched bases: 5. This CDR3 is built from 13 residues. In germline, CDR1 is KGHSH, CDR2 LQKENI. The CDR3 DNA follows: TGTGCCAGCTCACCGGGAGGGGCGAGTGAGCAGTTCTTC. As protein: CASSPGGASEQFF.